These 18 T cell receptor beta chains originate from one sample sequenced in a study of cytomegalovirus exposure and HLA in healthy donors. PCR used 60 Vbeta primers and 13 Jbeta primers. Only in-frame clones appear in the TCRdb table, and some are missing; sequencing was by immunoSEQ multiplex PCR. Seen in this sample are under 150,000 clones; the ten most common clones hold roughly 3%. The source material was PBMCs. The source is a man in his forties in good health and CMV-seronegative.

The genes are TRBV4-2 and TRBJ1-5, with D tentatively TRBD1 (6 bases). V lost 6 bases and J lost 0, with 12 bases in between. There are 15 residues in the CDR3. CDR1 and CDR2 from the germline V gene are LGHNA and YNFKEQ. CDR3 residues: CASRKGGDSNQPQHF. In nucleotides, the CDR3 is TGTGCCAGCAGAAAAGGGGGGGATAGCAATCAGCCCCAGCATTTT.

The chain uses TRBV11-3 and TRBJ2-1; a possible D gene is TRBD2 (7 bases). Germline V lookup: CDR1 SGHNT, CDR2 YENEEA. Trimming took off 5 bases at V and 7 bases at J, with 18 bases between the two ends. The CDR3 covers 15 residues. DNA of the CDR3: TGTGCCAGCAGCGCCCGACAGAAGGGGGGGAATGAGCAGTTCTTC. This translates into CASSARQKGGNEQFF.

V is TRBV28 and J is TRBJ1-2, with 9 bases that match TRBD1. The CDR3 runs to 13 residues. Germline V lookup: CDR1 MDHEN, CDR2 SYDVKM. V was pared by 6 bases and J by 6 bases, with 5 bases of the junction left unmatched. The CDR3 sequence is CASRDGTGHGYTF. The CDR3 DNA sequence: TGTGCCAGCAGGGATGGGACAGGGCATGGCTACACCTTC.

This rearrangement joins TRBV5-6 to TRBJ1-6, with D possibly TRBD1 on 5 matching bases. This CDR3 is 16 amino acids long. Deletions cut 0 bases from V and 7 bases from J, with 14 bases between. Germline V gene sequence: CDR1 SGHDT, CDR2 YYEEEE. CDR3 nucleotide sequence: TGTGCCAGCAGCTTGGTGACAGCCCTTCCCAATTCACCCCTCCACTTT. It yields the protein CASSLVTALPNSPLHF.

A word on this clone: Distinct nucleotide sequences in the sample also encode this CDR3. The chain couples TRBV5-6 to TRBJ1-2, with TRBD1 as a possible D gene (6 bases). The germline V gene has CDR1 SGHDT and CDR2 YYEEEE. Trimming cost V 0 bases and J 4 bases, with 10 bases left between them. This CDR3 is built from 14 residues. In nucleotides, the CDR3 is TGTGCCAGCAGCTTGGAGGGGGGGATCTATGGCTACACCTTC. It encodes CASSLEGGIYGYTF.

The chain couples TRBV10-3 to TRBJ2-1; 11 bases fit TRBD2. The CDR3 length is 16 residues. With V trimmed by 6 bases and J by 4 bases, 8 bases remained unmatched. The germline gives CDR1 ENHRY, CDR2 SYGVKD. The CDR3 loop is CAIRPGTSGAYNEQFF. CDR3 nucleotide sequence: TGTGCCATCAGGCCGGGGACTAGCGGAGCGTACAATGAGCAGTTCTTC.

V usage is TRBV7-3 and J usage is TRBJ2-3; 8 bases are shared with TRBD2. V was pared by 0 bases and J by 4 bases, with 6 bases of the junction left unmatched. Germline-derived CDR1 and CDR2 are SGHTA and FQGTGA. This CDR3 has 16 amino acids. CDR3 in DNA: TGTGCCAGCAGCTTAACCGGCGGGGGGAGGGCAGATACGCAGTATTTT. This gives the protein CASSLTGGGRADTQYF.

The chain employs TRBV5-6 and TRBJ1-2; TRBD1 agrees at 10 bases. This CDR3 has 16 amino acids. The junction had 7 bases not matched to a gene; V was cut back by 3 bases and J by 2 bases. Germline V gives CDR1 SGHDT, CDR2 YYEEEE. Here the CDR3 DNA reads TGTGCCAGCAGCTCCCCACGGGACAGGGGCAACTATGGCTACACCTTC. The encoded protein is CASSSPRDRGNYGYTF.

The chain recombines TRBV28 with TRBJ1-5; 11 nucleotides line up with TRBD1. Trimming cost V 7 bases and J 4 bases; bases outside gene matches: 6. The CDR3 extends over 15 amino acids. Germline V gene lookup returns CDR1 MDHEN and CDR2 SYDVKM. CDR3 residues: CASIPGQGGNQPQHF. CDR3 sequence (DNA): TGTGCCAGCATTCCGGGACAGGGGGGGAATCAGCCCCAGCATTTT.

The V and J genes are TRBV15 and TRBJ1-5, with D unclear. The CDR3 is 14 amino acids. V was trimmed by 0 bases and J by 2 bases, leaving 5 bases between them. Germline CDR1 and CDR2: LNHNV and YYDKDF (reference sequence). CDR3 coding DNA: TGTGCCACCAGCAGAGATCAGGGCAATCAGCCCCAGCATTTT. Protein sequence: CATSRDQGNQPQHF.

The chain recombines TRBV6-1 with TRBJ1-5; no reliable D call. The length of the CDR3 is 14 residues. Per the germline V gene, CDR1 is MNHNS and CDR2 is SASEGT. V was shortened by 8 bases and J by 2 bases, with 13 bases between the two germline ends. The CDR3 DNA is TGTGCCAGCTGTTGTACGGTGGGCAATCAGCCCCAGCATTTT. It codes for CASCCTVGNQPQHF.

The chain employs TRBV5-1 and TRBJ2-1; the match to TRBD2 covers 9 bases. V dropped 1 base and J dropped 3; count of bases not matched to a gene: 2. CDR1 SGHRS and CDR2 YFSETQ come from the germline V gene. This CDR3 comprises 15 residues. Written as DNA, the CDR3 is TGCGCCAGCAGCTTGCTTAGCGGGGGCTACAATGAGCAGTTCTTC. This sequence encodes CASSLLSGGYNEQFF.

The J gene is TRBJ1-1, the V gene TRBV10-3, with 7 bases lining up with TRBD1. This CDR3 spans 13 amino acids. V lost 6 bases, J lost 3 bases, and 4 bases stayed unmatched. CDR1 is ENHRY and CDR2 is SYGVKD in the germline V gene. CDR3 sequence (DNA): TGTGCCATCAGGGGACAGTCACACACTGAAGCTTTCTTT. Translated, it gives CAIRGQSHTEAFF.

A word on this clone: Other DNA sequences in the same sample also yield this CDR3. This CDR3 is CASSLGGPYEQYF. CDR3 bases: TGTGCCAGCAGCTTGGGGGGGCCATACGAGCAGTACTTC. V is TRBV5-6 and J is TRBJ2-7, with D maybe TRBD1 (6 bases). Trimming removed 0 bases from V and 4 bases from J, with 8 bases in between. This CDR3 spans 13 amino acids. Germline loops: CDR1 SGHDT, CDR2 YYEEEE.

The chain recombines TRBV18 with TRBJ2-4; 8 bases line up with TRBD1. The CDR3 has 17 amino acids. Per germline, CDR1 KGHSH and CDR2 LQKENI. V shed 0 bases and J 1 base; nucleotides not matched to a gene: 5. The DNA for the CDR3 is TGTGCCAGCTCACCACCGGACAGGGTCATCGCCAAAAACATTCAGTACTTC. It encodes CASSPPDRVIAKNIQYF.

The V gene is TRBV5-1, the J gene TRBJ2-2; D remains unclear. Germline V gene lookup returns CDR1 SGHRS and CDR2 YFSETQ. V lost 0 bases, J lost 7 bases, and 7 bases lay in between. The CDR3 is 13 amino acids. The CDR3 sequence: CASSLEMYGELFF. DNA for the CDR3: TGCGCCAGCAGCTTGGAAATGTACGGGGAGCTGTTTTTT.

The chain joins TRBV5-1 to TRBJ2-7, with 8 bases identical to TRBD1. The germline gives CDR1 SGHRS, CDR2 YFSETQ. The CDR3 runs 15 residues. Unmatched junction bases numbered 12, after V lost 5 bases and J lost 5 bases. CDR3 sequence: CASSALGQGPNEQYF. The CDR3 coding sequence is TGCGCCAGCAGTGCTCTTGGACAGGGACCGAACGAGCAGTACTTC.

The chain combines TRBV7-6 with TRBJ2-3; the D is unclear. The CDR3 runs 14 residues. Germline V CDR1 and CDR2: SGHVS, FNYEAQ. The ends were cut back, 3 bases at V and 6 bases at J, with 13 bases in the middle. CDR3 amino acids: CASSFGPVVDTQYF. The CDR3 nucleotides are TGTGCCAGCAGCTTTGGCCCAGTCGTGGATACGCAGTATTTT.